The 32 T cell receptor beta chains listed next were all sequenced from one sample in a study of shared clonotypes between healthy human individuals. Sequenced by immunoSEQ multiplex PCR; TCRdb stores in-frame clones only, minus some. The sample contains millions of clones, approximately 93% of which appear only once. The sequencing input was naive CD4+ T cells from PBMCs. As for subset: CD45RA+ positively selected. The receptor set was obtained from a man between 18 and 29 years old in good health. Some clones in this sample may be carry-over from other donors' samples.

V and J are TRBV5-1 and TRBJ2-1, with no clear D. The CDR3 extends over 14 amino acids. The V and J ends lost 0 bases and 5 bases respectively, with 9 bases between them. The germline gives CDR1 SGHRS, CDR2 YFSETQ. The CDR3 DNA is TGCGCCAGCAGCTTGGGGACCCGAGACAATGAGCAGTTCTTC. Protein sequence: CASSLGTRDNEQFF.

The chain couples TRBV4-2 to TRBJ1-5, with a weak D call TRBD1 (5 bases). With 0 bases removed from V and 6 bases from J, the gap between germline ends came to 15 bases. CDR1 is LGHNA and CDR2 is YNFKEQ in the germline V gene. The CDR3 runs to 16 residues. CDR3 protein: CASSQDPHSRGQPQHF. DNA for the CDR3: TGTGCCAGCAGCCAAGATCCCCACAGTAGGGGTCAGCCCCAGCATTTT.

The chain recombines TRBV7-9 with TRBJ1-1; D might be TRBD1 (5 bases). In germline, CDR1 is SEHNR, CDR2 FQNEAQ (reference sequence). There are 15 residues in the CDR3. V was trimmed by 5 bases and J by 4 bases, leaving 17 bases between them. Here the CDR3 reads CASSPNVRGFTEAFF. CDR3 DNA: TGTGCCAGCAGCCCCAATGTGAGGGGTTTCACTGAAGCTTTCTTT.

This clone came up once. The chain couples TRBV7-9 to TRBJ2-7; D is perhaps TRBD1 (6 bases). Germline CDR1 reads SEHNR; CDR2 reads FQNEAQ (reference sequence). The CDR3 has 17 residues. Trimming left V 0 bases short and J 0 bases short, with 15 bases between. The CDR3 DNA reads as TGTGCCAGCAGCTTAGCGACGAGACAGGACATCTCCTACGAGCAGTACTTC. It is translated as CASSLATRQDISYEQYF.

V gene TRBV18 combines with J gene TRBJ2-2; D unclear. V was cut by 6 bases and J by 5 bases, with 7 bases left in between. Per germline, CDR1 KGHSH and CDR2 LQKENI. CDR3 length equals 12 residues. This CDR3 reads CASSLTTGELFF. The CDR3 coding sequence is TGTGCCAGCTCCCTCACTACCGGGGAGCTGTTTTTT.

The rearrangement links TRBV25-1 to TRBJ2-2; D ambiguous. The ends were cut back, 10 bases at V and 0 bases at J, with 9 bases in the middle. This CDR3 spans 13 amino acids. Germline CDR1 reads MGHDK; CDR2 reads SYGVNS. The CDR3 here is CAIQSPNTGELFF. The CDR3 bases are TGTGCCATCCAAAGTCCGAACACCGGGGAGCTGTTTTTT. Full variable domain (outside the CDR3, taken from reference TRBV25-1 and TRBJ2-2): EADIYQTPRYLVIGTGKKITLECSQTMGHDKMYWYQQDPGMELHLIHYSYGVNSTEKGDLSSESTVSRIRTEHFPLTLESARPSHTSQYLCAIQSPNTGELFFGEGSRLTVL.

This clone was counted only a few times. The chain uses TRBV7-2 and TRBJ1-1; D might be TRBD1 (5 bases). The CDR3 loop spans 12 amino acids. V was cut by 1 base and J by 11 bases, with 11 bases left in between. The germline V gene encodes CDR1 SGHTA and CDR2 FQGNSA. The CDR3: CASSLGRDSAFF. CDR3 DNA: TGTGCCAGCAGCTTAGGCAGGGATTCGGCTTTCTTT.

The rearrangement links TRBV4-2 to TRBJ2-7, with 11 bases fitting TRBD2. CDR1 is LGHNA, CDR2 YNFKEQ, per germline. This CDR3 has 18 residues. V was clipped by 2 bases and J by 3 bases; unmatched bases: 12. In DNA form, the CDR3 reads TGTGCCAGCAGCCAACTGATAGCGGGAGGGCCGGTCTTCTACGAGCAGTACTTC. It yields the protein CASSQLIAGGPVFYEQYF.

The CDR3 DNA sequence: TGCAGCGTATCGCCGGGGGGAGGCTACAATGAGCAGTTCTTC. Protein product: CSVSPGGGYNEQFF. The J gene is TRBJ2-1, the V gene TRBV29-1; 7 bases line up with TRBD2. Germline CDR1 reads SQVTM; CDR2 reads ANQGSEA. V was pared by 6 bases and J by 3 bases, with 8 bases of the junction left unmatched. This CDR3 has 14 residues.

The chain links TRBV5-1 to TRBJ2-3; maybe TRBD1 (5 bases). Germline V lookup: CDR1 SGHRS, CDR2 YFSETQ. This CDR3 is built from 14 residues. With 4 bases removed from V and 2 bases from J, the gap between germline ends came to 11 bases. The CDR3 sequence is CASSADTFTDTQYF. The CDR3 DNA reads TGCGCCAGCAGCGCGGACACTTTCACAGATACGCAGTATTTT.

Notes on this clone: This CDR3 is also generated by other DNA sequences in the sample. This chain connects TRBV19 to TRBJ2-1; 8 bases match TRBD1. The V and J ends lost 3 bases and 4 bases, in that order; junction bases with no gene match: 2. CDR3 size: 14 residues. Germline V gene lookup returns CDR1 LNHDA and CDR2 SQIVND (reference sequence). The CDR3 is CASSIGQGYNEQFF. CDR3 bases: TGTGCCAGTAGTATTGGACAGGGATACAATGAGCAGTTCTTC.

The V gene is TRBV5-6, the J gene TRBJ2-1; D call uncertain. This CDR3 contains 16 residues. V was clipped by 4 bases and J by 3 bases, with 17 bases between them. Germline V gene data show CDR1 as SGHDT and CDR2 as YYEEEE. The CDR3 DNA reads TGTGCCAGCAGCCCGCAGGACCGACCCTTCTACAATGAGCAGTTCTTC. This codes for CASSPQDRPFYNEQFF.

Here the CDR3 DNA reads TGCGCCAGCTTCGGAGTAGCGGGATCGAACACCGGGGAGCTGTTTTTT. Its translation is CASFGVAGSNTGELFF. The rearrangement uses TRBV5-1 and TRBJ2-2; TRBD2 aligns across 8 bases. V was clipped by 7 bases and J by 0 bases; unmatched bases: 8. The germline CDR1 and CDR2 sequences are SGHRS and YFSETQ. This CDR3 spans 16 amino acids.

The chain links TRBV6-4 to TRBJ1-2; D is unclear. The germline gives CDR1 MRHNA, CDR2 SNTAGT. The length of the CDR3 is 17 residues. Trimming removed 1 base at V and 3 bases at J, with 18 bases between. The CDR3 DNA is TGTGCCAGCAGTGACTTTAGCGCCCGGGGTACGGACTATGGCTACACCTTC. Its translation: CASSDFSARGTDYGYTF.

The CDR3 spells CASSEPRDGSTEAFF. DNA of the CDR3: TGTGCCAGCAGTGAACCTAGGGATGGGAGCACTGAAGCTTTCTTT. The chain combines TRBV25-1 with TRBJ1-1; D remains unclear. This CDR3 spans 15 amino acids. CDR1 and CDR2 (germline): MGHDK, SYGVNS. Trimming removed 2 bases from V and 4 bases from J, with 14 bases in between.

The chain combines TRBV6-6 with TRBJ1-2; a weak D match, TRBD1 (5 bases). CDR3 length equals 15 residues. The ends were cut back, 0 bases at V and 3 bases at J, with 11 bases in the middle. Per germline, CDR1 MNHNY and CDR2 SVGAGI (reference sequence). The CDR3 nucleotides are TGTGCCAGCAGTTACTCGGGGACGGAGGACTATGGCTACACCTTC. This encodes CASSYSGTEDYGYTF.

The rearrangement joins TRBV11-2 to TRBJ1-4; 11 bases line up with TRBD1. Losses at the gene ends were 4 bases for V and 7 bases for J; bases not matched to a gene: 11. CDR3 length: 17 residues. Germline CDR1 reads SGHAT; CDR2 reads FQNNGV. The CDR3 bases are TGTGCCAGCAGCTCGCGAAGGACAGGGGGCGCGCCTGAAAAACTGTTTTTT. It codes for CASSSRRTGGAPEKLFF.

The CDR3 nucleotides read TGCGCCAGCAGGGCCGTAGAACGAGGGGAGCAGTACTTC. Encoded protein: CASRAVERGEQYF. This sequence joins TRBV5-1 and TRBJ2-7, with D perhaps TRBD2 (5 bases). The CDR3 contains 13 residues. The V gene lost 5 bases and the J gene lost 7 bases, with 16 bases spanning the gap. Germline assignment: CDR1 SGHRS and CDR2 YFSETQ.

The gene calls are TRBV7-3 and TRBJ1-2; D call uncertain. Per germline, CDR1 SGHTA and CDR2 FQGTGA. The CDR3 covers 15 residues. Deletions cut 2 bases from V and 4 bases from J, with 14 bases between. The CDR3 here is CASSLRAVHVYGYTF. The CDR3 DNA is TGTGCCAGCAGCTTACGGGCAGTACACGTCTATGGCTACACCTTC.

The V and J genes are TRBV7-3 and TRBJ2-1, with D unresolved. CDR3 length: 13 residues. CDR1 and CDR2 from the germline V gene are SGHTA and FQGTGA. The V gene lost 5 bases and the J gene lost 6 bases, with 11 bases spanning the gap. The CDR3 spells CASSLDRGNEQFF. As DNA, the CDR3 is TGTGCCAGCAGCCTAGATCGAGGCAATGAGCAGTTCTTC.

The chain has TRBV27 and TRBJ2-4, with 12 bases aligning to TRBD2. Germline V gene data show CDR1 as MNHEY and CDR2 as SMNVEV (reference sequence). There are 17 residues in the CDR3. With 5 bases clipped from V and 4 bases from J, the junction kept 9 bases outside the gene matches. The CDR3 region has the DNA TGTGCCAGCAGTCCGCAAAGACTAGCGGGAGAGAAAAACATTCAGTACTTC. This sequence encodes CASSPQRLAGEKNIQYF.

The chain employs TRBV4-3 and TRBJ2-6; D is uncertain. In germline, CDR1 is LGHNA, CDR2 YSLEER. This CDR3 region has 16 residues. Trimming left V 4 bases short and J 0 bases short, with 10 bases between. The CDR3 DNA reads TGCGCCAGCAGCCCGCCTGGTCGCTCTGGGGCCAACGTCCTGACTTTC. Protein product: CASSPPGRSGANVLTF.

V is TRBV11-2 and J is TRBJ2-4; D is unclear. V lost 3 bases and J 0 bases, leaving 6 bases between the germline ends. Germline CDR1 reads SGHAT; CDR2 reads FQNNGV. The CDR3 sequence is 14 residues long. The CDR3 sequence is CASSFTLAKNIQYF. CDR3 bases: TGTGCCAGCAGCTTCACGTTAGCCAAAAACATTCAGTACTTC.

The V and J genes are TRBV27 and TRBJ2-7; the D gene is possibly TRBD1 (6 bases). The germline CDR1 and CDR2 sequences are MNHEY and SMNVEV (reference sequence). Trimming cost V 5 bases and J 1 base, with 12 bases left between them. The CDR3 is made up of 14 amino acids. CDR3 nucleotides: TGTGCCAGCAGTCCTTGGACAGAATCCTACGAGCAGTACTTC. Its translation: CASSPWTESYEQYF.

This chain links TRBV2 with TRBJ1-5; D ambiguous. The V end lost 5 bases, the J end lost 4 bases, and 12 bases lay between the germline ends. This CDR3 region has 14 residues. Germline V lookup: CDR1 SNHLY, CDR2 FYNNEI. CDR3: CASSPDGLNQPQHF. DNA for the CDR3: TGTGCCAGCAGTCCGGACGGCTTGAATCAGCCCCAGCATTTT.

The chain is built from TRBV6-5 and TRBJ1-2; tentative D call: TRBD1 (5 bases). The CDR3 runs to 13 residues. Germline V gene sequence: CDR1 MNHEY, CDR2 SVGAGI. Trimming stripped 8 bases from V and 8 bases from J, with 18 bases between. CDR3 coding DNA: TGTGCCAGCGGAACGGGTGGAAGGGGAGGCTACACCTTC. Encoded protein: CASGTGGRGGYTF.

This rearrangement joins TRBV28 to TRBJ2-7; D tentatively reads TRBD1 or TRBD2 (5 bases each). V lost 6 bases and J lost 5, with 23 bases in between. This CDR3 is 16 amino acids long. CDR1 and CDR2 from the germline V gene are MDHEN and SYDVKM. The CDR3 coding sequence is TGTGCCAGCAGAGATAGTGGGGGACCCTCGTTTAACGAGCAGTACTTC. Amino acids: CASRDSGGPSFNEQYF.

This clone was detected only once. Other DNA variants within this sample encode the same CDR3. V is TRBV2 and J is TRBJ2-5; the D is unclear. This CDR3 comprises 13 residues. CDR1 and CDR2 (germline): SNHLY, FYNNEI. Trimming took 6 bases from V and 5 from J, leaving 13 bases between them. The CDR3: CASSPVSGETQYF. The CDR3 region has the DNA TGTGCCAGCAGCCCCGTTTCCGGGGAGACCCAGTACTTC.

This clone appeared a single time. The chain couples TRBV5-1 to TRBJ2-5, with TRBD2 matching 11 bases. Germline values: CDR1 SGHRS, CDR2 YFSETQ. CDR3 length: 16 residues. V shed 4 bases, J shed 5 bases, and the junction held 10 bases outside the gene matches. The CDR3 loop is CASSPPLAGDGETQYF. Written as DNA, the CDR3 is TGCGCCAGCAGCCCCCCACTAGCGGGAGATGGTGAGACCCAGTACTTC.

The rearrangement uses TRBV2 and TRBJ2-5, with 15 bases fitting TRBD2. The CDR3 is made up of 15 amino acids. Trimming at V came to 5 bases and at J to 5 bases, leaving 3 bases not matched to a gene. Germline CDR1 reads SNHLY; CDR2 reads FYNNEI. Written as DNA, the CDR3 is TGTGCCAGCAGTTTTGGACTAGCGGGGGGGGAGACCCAGTACTTC. It codes for CASSFGLAGGETQYF.

J is TRBJ1-1 and V is TRBV27, with TRBD1 as a possible D gene (6 bases). The germline V and J ends were trimmed by 2 bases and 5 bases, with 15 bases remaining between them. The CDR3 has 15 residues. In germline, CDR1 is MNHEY, CDR2 SMNVEV (reference sequence). The CDR3 here is CASSLKGGAGTEAFF. The CDR3 coding sequence is TGTGCCAGCAGTTTAAAGGGGGGCGCGGGTACTGAAGCTTTCTTT.

V usage is TRBV27 and J usage is TRBJ2-7; 7 nucleotides agree with TRBD1. This CDR3 contains 14 residues. V lost 7 bases and J lost 0; bases outside the gene matches: 6. Germline values: CDR1 MNHEY, CDR2 SMNVEV (reference sequence). DNA of the CDR3: TGTGCCAGCAAGGTGGGACAGAGCTCCTACGAGCAGTACTTC. This encodes CASKVGQSSYEQYF.